The subject of this entry is one TCR beta chain. Antigen specificity is unknown. In germline, CDR1 is MNHEY, CDR2 SVGAGI. The CDR3 loop spans 14 amino acids. Unmatched junction bases numbered 8, after V lost 6 bases and J lost 3 bases. This sample was taken from a study of PD-1 blockade in classical Hodgkin lymphoma. General study findings and limits: Among the patients, those starting nivolumab under 1 year after ASCT were excluded. Newly diagnosed patients were reported to start with lower TCR diversity than healthy donors. Baseline diversity in complete responders resembled that of newly diagnosed patients.

This table comes from immunoSEQ multiplex PCR, and its TCRdb copy is limited to in-frame clones, with some not included. The sample has about 85,000 clones, around 90% seen once. All trial patients relapsed after autologous stem cell transplantation. The chain joins TRBV6-5 to TRBJ2-7; 7 bases agree with TRBD2. The clonotype comes from a human donor with classical Hodgkin lymphoma. The input for sequencing was peripheral blood mononuclear cells (PBMCs), taken before the second cycle of nivolumab. CDR3 loop: CASSWGGVGYEQYF. In DNA form, the CDR3 reads TGTGCCAGCAGCTGGGGAGGGGTAGGCTACGAGCAGTACTTC.